The 13 T cell receptor beta chains below come from one sample, sequenced in a study of regulatory T cells in long-lasting Graves disease. The time point is: newly diagnosed GD, antithyroid drugs for less than 3 months. Preparation of the TCR library used RNA extracted from PBMCs. Through Arm-PCR of CDR3 regions and iRepertoire HTBI primers, TCR beta libraries were built. TCRdb reprocessed the multiplex PCR reads via MiXCR and lists one record per CDR3 protein. The sample shows over 400,000 distinct CDR3 sequences, about 14% of them seen only once. These same data were also listed under a study on T cells in Graves' hyperthyroidism and ophthalmopathy.

Source: peripheral blood mononuclear cells (PBMCs), taken at new diagnosis, from a patient treated with antithyroid drugs. These receptor sequences come from a woman in her fifties or sixties with Graves disease.

Many counts were recorded for this clonotype. V gene TRBV6-2 or TRBV6-3 combines with J gene TRBJ2-2; 11 positions match TRBD2. Germline V gene sequence: CDR1 MNHEY, CDR2 SVGEGT. V gave up 0 bases and J gave up 1 base; unmatched junction bases: 1. The length of the CDR3 is 17 residues. CDR3: CASSYSLAGGNTGELFF. The CDR3 DNA reads as TGTGCCAGCAGTTACTCGCTAGCGGGAGGGAACACCGGGGAGCTGTTTTTT.

In this sample, this clonotype turned up a few times. This chain links TRBV5-1 with TRBJ2-3; 13 bases map to TRBD2. V trimming: 4 bases; J trimming: 5 bases; junction bases outside the gene matches: 7. The CDR3 loop spans 16 amino acids. The germline gives CDR1 SGHRS, CDR2 YFSETQ. The CDR3 sequence: CASSIGLAGEVDTQYF. DNA for the CDR3: TGCGCCAGCAGCATCGGACTAGCGGGAGAAGTAGATACGCAGTATTTT.

The chain couples TRBV12-3 or TRBV12-4 to TRBJ2-7; 13 bases align to TRBD2. This CDR3 comprises 13 residues. V dropped 6 bases and J dropped 6; count of bases not matched to a gene: 2. CDR3 loop: CASRGLAGSEQYF. For the CDR3, the DNA is TGTGCCAGCAGGGGACTAGCGGGAAGCGAGCAGTACTTC.

This clonotype showed up many times. This chain uses TRBV28 with TRBJ2-1, with D possibly being TRBD1 or TRBD2 (5 bases each). Trimming took 4 bases from V and 10 from J, leaving 20 bases between them. CDR1 and CDR2 (germline): MDHEN, SYDVKM. CDR3 length: 15 residues. CDR3 sequence reads: CASSSPLGRVGEQFF. In DNA form, the CDR3 reads TGTGCCAGCAGTTCCCCCCTGGGGCGGGTCGGGGAGCAGTTCTTC. The complete variable domain, with remaining parts taken from reference TRBV28 and TRBJ2-1, reads DVKVTQSSRYLVKRTGEKVFLECVQDMDHENMFWYRQDPGLGLRLIYFSYDVKMKEKGDIPEGYSVSREKKERFSLILESASTNQTSMYLCASSSPLGRVGEQFFGPGTRLTVL.

In its sample, this clonotype was seen many times. The chain has TRBV28 and TRBJ2-1; D not certain. CDR1 and CDR2 (germline): MDHEN, SYDVKM. V dropped 5 bases and J dropped 15 bases, with 17 bases sitting between them. The CDR3 covers 12 residues. CDR3 coding DNA: TGTGCCAGCAGTCCCTCTTTTGGGTTTTCGTTCTTC. As protein: CASSPSFGFSFF. Complete variable domain (other parts from reference TRBV28 and TRBJ2-1): DVKVTQSSRYLVKRTGEKVFLECVQDMDHENMFWYRQDPGLGLRLIYFSYDVKMKEKGDIPEGYSVSREKKERFSLILESASTNQTSMYLCASSPSFGFSFFGPGTRLTVL.

This clonotype was seen only a few times. The chain joins TRBV6-2 or TRBV6-3 to TRBJ1-4; 9 positions agree with TRBD1. The CDR3 sequence is 16 residues long. Per the germline V gene, CDR1 is MNHEY and CDR2 is SVGEGT. V was pared by 4 bases and J by 7 bases, with 10 bases of the junction left unmatched. Here the CDR3 DNA reads TGTGCCAGCAGTTGGAGCTTACAGGGGGCGCGTGAAAAACTGTTTTTT. Its translation: CASSWSLQGAREKLFF.

This clonotype was counted many times. The rearrangement links TRBV28 to TRBJ2-7, with 7 bases lining up with TRBD1. This CDR3 has 14 residues. With 6 bases clipped from V and 2 bases from J, the junction kept 7 bases outside the gene matches. Germline assignment: CDR1 MDHEN and CDR2 SYDVKM. The CDR3 nucleotides are TGTGCCAGCAGACGACCGGGACAGCCCTACGAGCAGTACTTC. This codes for CASRRPGQPYEQYF.

Many counts were recorded for this clonotype. The chain links TRBV11-2 to TRBJ2-7; D gene ambiguous. The V end was cut by 2 bases, the J end by 4 bases, with 15 bases between. This CDR3 is built from 15 residues. Germline CDR1 SGHAT, CDR2 FQNNGV. CDR3 protein: CASSLTDADVYEQYF. In nucleotides, the CDR3 is TGTGCCAGCAGCTTAACGGACGCGGATGTTTACGAGCAGTACTTC.

This chain uses TRBV5-1 with TRBJ1-4; D is ambiguous. The ends were cut back, 0 bases at V and 8 bases at J, with 14 bases in the middle. Per the germline V gene, CDR1 is SGHRS and CDR2 is YFSETQ. The CDR3 spans 15 residues. The CDR3 loop reads CASSLDGEASEKLFF. In nucleotides, the CDR3 is TGCGCCAGCAGCTTGGATGGGGAGGCCAGCGAAAAACTGTTTTTT.

In its sample, this clonotype was seen many times. The chain links TRBV5-1 to TRBJ2-7, with 10 nucleotides matching TRBD1. Germline trimming cut 5 bases from V and 5 bases from J; bases unmatched to any gene: 7. Per the germline V gene, CDR1 is SGHRS and CDR2 is YFSETQ. This CDR3 spans 14 amino acids. The CDR3 nucleotides read TGCGCCAGCAGTCAGGACAGGGGGGGGGACGAGCAGTACTTC. Its protein is CASSQDRGGDEQYF.

This clonotype showed up many times. V gene TRBV4-1 combines with J gene TRBJ2-1; 11 nucleotides align to TRBD2. There are 19 residues in the CDR3. With V trimmed by 1 base and J by 7 bases, 15 bases remained unmatched. Germline V gives CDR1 MGHRA, CDR2 YSYEKL. CDR3 DNA: TGCGCCAGCAGCCAAGGGCCCTCGACCCTTAGCGGGAGGGGTAATGAGCAGTTCTTC. Its protein is CASSQGPSTLSGRGNEQFF.

The CDR3 sequence: CASSPPSVGDTQYF. For the CDR3, the DNA is TGTGCCAGCAGTCCACCAAGCGTGGGAGATACGCAGTATTTT. The J gene is TRBJ2-3, the V gene TRBV28; D unclear. The CDR3 runs to 14 residues. Trimming took off 5 bases at V and 5 bases at J, with 14 bases between the two ends. From germline, CDR1 is MDHEN and CDR2 SYDVKM.

This chain links TRBV29-1 with TRBJ2-7, with TRBD2 identical over 8 bases. The CDR3 spans 15 residues. Trimming cost V 3 bases and J 0 bases; bases outside gene matches: 7. Germline V lookup: CDR1 SQVTM, CDR2 ANQGSEA. The DNA of the CDR3 is TGCAGCGTTGACGGGGGACTAGGGGTCTCCTACGAGCAGTACTTC. This translates into CSVDGGLGVSYEQYF.